These 28 T cell receptor beta chains originate from one sample sequenced in a study of cytomegalovirus exposure and HLA in healthy donors. The primer mix had 60 Vbeta and 13 Jbeta primers. Method: immunoSEQ multiplex PCR; TCRdb's copy keeps in-frame clones and lacks some. The sample consists of under 150,000 clones, 83% of them appearing once. Sequenced input: PBMCs. These TCRs come from a girl aged 2 to 10 in good health and CMV-seronegative.

As DNA, the CDR3 is TGCGCCAGCAGCCTCTTGTACGAGCAGTACTTC. It translates to CASSLLYEQYF. V is TRBV4-1 and J is TRBJ2-7, with unresolved D. Germline V gene data show CDR1 as MGHRA and CDR2 as YSYEKL. This CDR3 is 11 amino acids long. Trimming took 4 bases from V and 4 from J, leaving 5 bases between them.

The chain combines TRBV2 with TRBJ2-7; 10 bases are a match to TRBD1. Germline V gives CDR1 SNHLY, CDR2 FYNNEI. Losses at the gene ends were 6 bases for V and 2 bases for J; bases not matched to a gene: 10. There are 16 residues in the CDR3. CDR3 nucleotide sequence: TGTGCCAGCAGCGCCCCCCCGGGACAGGGGACCTACGAGCAGTACTTC. This sequence encodes CASSAPPGQGTYEQYF.

This clone was picked up many times. The chain couples TRBV5-5 to TRBJ2-5; D is unresolved. The germline V and J ends were trimmed by 5 bases and 0 bases, with 17 bases remaining between them. The CDR3 is made up of 16 amino acids. Germline V gives CDR1 SGHKS, CDR2 YYEKEE (reference sequence). CDR3 sequence reads: CASRHLNSYNQETQYF. The CDR3 DNA reads as TGTGCCAGCAGGCATCTAAACAGTTACAACCAAGAGACCCAGTACTTC. The complete variable domain, with remaining parts taken from reference TRBV5-5 and TRBJ2-5, reads DAGVTQSPTHLIKTRGQQVTLRCSPISGHKSVSWYQQVLGQGPQFIFQYYEKEERGRGNFPDRFSARQFPNYSSELNVNALLLGDSALYLCASRHLNSYNQETQYFGPGTRLLVL.

The chain recombines TRBV9 with TRBJ1-1; 7 nucleotides align to TRBD1. Germline CDR1 reads SGDLS; CDR2 reads YYNGEE. The CDR3 is 15 amino acids. V dropped 3 bases and J dropped 1; count of bases not matched to a gene: 6. This CDR3 reads CASSAIDRANTEAFF. The CDR3 DNA sequence: TGTGCCAGCAGCGCAATAGACAGGGCGAACACTGAAGCTTTCTTT.

The chain combines TRBV5-6 with TRBJ2-5, with D tentatively TRBD1 (6 bases). The closer fit of TRBJ2-7 to the DNA end suggests the J call may be wrong. The CDR3 spans 12 residues. Germline V gene data show CDR1 as SGHDT and CDR2 as YYEEEE. In DNA, the CDR3 is TGTGCCAGCAGTCCACAGGGATACGAGCAGTACTTC. This translates into CASSPQGYEQYF.

CDR3 nucleotide sequence: TGTGCCCCAACGGGGGGCGCGTCTAATGAAAAACTGTTTTTT. Encoded protein: CAPTGGASNEKLFF. V is TRBV6-4 and J is TRBJ1-4, with D perhaps TRBD1 (6 bases). This CDR3 comprises 14 residues. The germline V gene encodes CDR1 MRHNA and CDR2 SNTAGT. Trimming left V 11 bases short and J 3 bases short, with 16 bases between.

The rearrangement links TRBV25-1 to TRBJ2-2; 7 nucleotides agree with TRBD1. Germline trimming cut 2 bases from V and 3 bases from J; bases unmatched to any gene: 3. The CDR3 is made up of 15 amino acids. From germline, CDR1 is MGHDK and CDR2 SYGVNS. CDR3 bases: TGTGCCAGCAGTGAAGGACAGGCCGACACCGGGGAGCTGTTTTTT. The encoded protein is CASSEGQADTGELFF.

The J gene is TRBJ2-1, the V gene TRBV28; D not resolved. V was pared by 9 bases and J by 4 bases, with 19 bases between. The CDR3 runs 15 residues. Germline values: CDR1 MDHEN, CDR2 SYDVKM. The CDR3 here is CASWAGLGNYNEQFF. The CDR3 coding sequence is TGTGCCAGTTGGGCAGGCTTGGGCAATTACAATGAGCAGTTCTTC.

This CDR3 is CASSLDSQNTEAFF. The CDR3 DNA reads as TGCGCCAGCAGCTTGGATAGTCAGAACACTGAAGCTTTCTTT. The chain is built from TRBV5-1 and TRBJ1-1; D unresolved. V lost 0 bases, J lost 1 base, and 7 bases lay in between. The length of the CDR3 is 14 residues. Looked up from germline, CDR1 is SGHRS and CDR2 is YFSETQ.

The J gene is TRBJ1-2, the V gene TRBV7-2, with D perhaps TRBD1 (6 bases). The germline V gene encodes CDR1 SGHTA and CDR2 FQGNSA. Deletions cut 0 bases from V and 5 bases from J, with 10 bases between. The CDR3 covers 14 residues. Here the CDR3 reads CASSLAGQGYGYTF. The DNA for the CDR3 is TGTGCCAGCAGCTTAGCCGGGCAGGGGTATGGCTACACCTTC.

The rearrangement joins TRBV5-6 to TRBJ2-1; D ambiguous. The V gene lost 1 base and the J gene lost 4 bases, with 9 bases spanning the gap. In germline, CDR1 is SGHDT, CDR2 YYEEEE. This CDR3 is built from 14 residues. CDR3: CASSLFASYNEQFF. As DNA, the CDR3 is TGTGCCAGCAGCTTGTTTGCCAGTTACAATGAGCAGTTCTTC.

This chain links TRBV7-8 with TRBJ2-5; D remains unclear. The CDR3 extends over 15 amino acids. The ends were cut back, 0 bases at V and 1 base at J, with 9 bases in the middle. Germline CDR1 and CDR2: SGHVS and FQNEAQ. CDR3 bases: TGTGCCAGCAGCTTAGCGGGTAGCCTCCAAGAGACCCAGTACTTC. Amino acid sequence: CASSLAGSLQETQYF. Based on the CDR3 plus reference TRBV7-8 and TRBJ2-5, the full variable domain is GAGVSQSPRYKVAKRGQDVALRCDPISGHVSLFWYQQALGQGPEFLTYFQNEAQLDKSGLPSDRFFAERPEGSVSTLKIQRTQQEDSAVYLCASSLAGSLQETQYFGPGTRLLVL.

This clone showed up just a few times. The chain is built from TRBV6-1 and TRBJ1-4, with 7 bases lining up with TRBD1. J lost 6 bases, V lost 0 bases, and 7 bases had no gene match. Germline CDR1 MNHNS, CDR2 SASEGT. The CDR3 spans 16 residues. The CDR3 DNA sequence: TGTGCCAGCAGTGAAGCACAGGGCAGGGGGGATGAAAAACTGTTTTTT. Its protein is CASSEAQGRGDEKLFF.

This chain joins TRBV28 and TRBJ2-7; D is undetermined. V was pared by 4 bases and J by 4 bases, with 5 bases between. CDR3 length: 11 amino acids. The germline V gene encodes CDR1 MDHEN and CDR2 SYDVKM. This CDR3 is CASSSYYEQYF. The CDR3 coding sequence is TGTGCCAGCAGTTCCTATTACGAGCAGTACTTC. Together with reference TRBV28 and TRBJ2-7, the CDR3 gives the full variable domain: DVKVTQSSRYLVKRTGEKVFLECVQDMDHENMFWYRQDPGLGLRLIYFSYDVKMKEKGDIPEGYSVSREKKERFSLILESASTNQTSMYLCASSSYYEQYFGPGTRLTVT.

The gene calls are TRBV19 and TRBJ2-3; 9 bases are a match to TRBD1. Germline V gene sequence: CDR1 LNHDA, CDR2 SQIVND (reference sequence). The junction had 5 bases not matched to a gene; V was cut back by 5 bases and J by 2 bases. The CDR3 has 15 amino acids. CDR3 nucleotide sequence: TGTGCCAGTAGTTCCGGGACAGGGAACACAGATACGCAGTATTTT. This translates into CASSSGTGNTDTQYF.

The CDR3 DNA reads as TGTGCCAGCAGCTTAGCCAGGGAACAAGAGACCCAGTACTTC. It codes for CASSLAREQETQYF. The V call is TRBV7-9, the J call TRBJ2-5, with D perhaps TRBD1 (5 bases). Germline CDR1 is SEHNR and CDR2 is FQNEAQ (reference sequence). The CDR3 is 14 amino acids. V dropped 0 bases and J dropped 2 bases, with 7 bases sitting between them.

The chain uses TRBV19 and TRBJ1-5, with 8 bases aligning to TRBD1. This CDR3 spans 17 amino acids. CDR1 and CDR2 from the germline V gene are LNHDA and SQIVND (reference sequence). Trimming removed 3 bases from V and 0 bases from J; junction bases left unmatched: 7. The CDR3 nucleotides read TGTGCCAGTAGTATGCGGGGACAGGTCTATAGCAATCAGCCCCAGCATTTT. This encodes CASSMRGQVYSNQPQHF.

The chain links TRBV28 to TRBJ2-1, with TRBD2 matching over 12 bases. Germline values: CDR1 MDHEN, CDR2 SYDVKM. The CDR3 runs 15 residues. V was pared by 3 bases and J by 10 bases, with 7 bases of the junction left unmatched. The CDR3: CASSFRLLAGGEQFF. The CDR3 nucleotides read TGTGCCAGCAGTTTTCGGTTACTAGCGGGAGGCGAGCAGTTCTTC.

The chain is built from TRBV7-6 and TRBJ1-1; 7 bases align to TRBD1. V gave up 2 bases and J gave up 3 bases; unmatched junction bases: 3. Germline lookup yields CDR1 SGHVS and CDR2 FNYEAQ. The CDR3 contains 14 residues. CDR3: CASSLSTGYTEAFF. DNA of the CDR3: TGTGCCAGCAGCTTATCGACAGGGTACACTGAAGCTTTCTTT.

The chain links TRBV7-2 to TRBJ1-5; D call uncertain. CDR1 is SGHTA, CDR2 FQGNSA, per germline. V dropped 5 bases and J dropped 6 bases, with 14 bases sitting between them. The CDR3 is made up of 14 amino acids. Here the CDR3 reads CASSGSRLTQPQHF. The CDR3 coding sequence is TGTGCCAGCAGCGGGAGCAGGTTAACTCAGCCCCAGCATTTT.

The chain is built from TRBV2 and TRBJ1-5; D not certain. Trimming left V 7 bases short and J 6 bases short, with 13 bases between. There are 13 residues in the CDR3. The germline V gene encodes CDR1 SNHLY and CDR2 FYNNEI. The CDR3 nucleotides read TGTGCCAGCAATCGGGGATTGCGTCAGCCCCAGCATTTT. Protein product: CASNRGLRQPQHF.

The V and J genes are TRBV29-1 and TRBJ1-1, with TRBD1 matching 9 bases. Germline trimming cut 4 bases from V and 0 bases from J; bases unmatched to any gene: 9. The CDR3 length is 16 residues. CDR1 and CDR2 from the germline V gene are SQVTM and ANQGSEA. The CDR3 protein is CSVAFAGTGMNTEAFF. The DNA for the CDR3 is TGCAGCGTTGCCTTTGCGGGGACAGGGATGAACACTGAAGCTTTCTTT.

The table lists this clone with a few counts. The V gene is TRBV4-1, the J gene TRBJ2-7; 8 bases agree with TRBD1. Looked up from germline, CDR1 is MGHRA and CDR2 is YSYEKL. The CDR3 covers 14 residues. Losses at the gene ends were 0 bases for V and 2 bases for J; bases not matched to a gene: 0. The CDR3 protein is CASSQEGQAYEQYF. The DNA of the CDR3 is TGCGCCAGCAGCCAAGAGGGACAGGCCTACGAGCAGTACTTC.

V usage is TRBV2 and J usage is TRBJ2-5, with a weak D call TRBD2 (5 bases). This CDR3 is 13 amino acids long. V lost 7 bases and J 5 bases, leaving 14 bases between the germline ends. Germline CDR1 SNHLY, CDR2 FYNNEI. The CDR3 here is CASIEGRGETQYF. CDR3 DNA: TGTGCCAGCATAGAGGGCCGTGGGGAGACCCAGTACTTC.

The chain links TRBV14 to TRBJ2-7; TRBD1 agrees at 7 bases. The V segment lost 4 bases and the J segment 2 bases; nucleotides outside the gene matches: 5. CDR1 SGHDN and CDR2 FVKESK come from the germline V gene. The CDR3 covers 14 residues. The CDR3 sequence: CASSPRQGPYEQYF. The CDR3 nucleotides are TGTGCCAGCAGCCCCCGACAGGGTCCCTACGAGCAGTACTTC.

The chain is built from TRBV4-1 and TRBJ2-1; D perhaps matches TRBD2 (5 bases). Germline CDR1 reads MGHRA; CDR2 reads YSYEKL. The CDR3 covers 19 residues. Trimming took 0 bases from V and 0 from J, leaving 18 bases between them. The CDR3 loop is CASSQDRLPSGHSYNEQFF. The CDR3 coding sequence is TGCGCCAGCAGCCAAGATCGGCTACCCAGCGGCCACTCCTACAATGAGCAGTTCTTC.

This chain uses TRBV6-5 with TRBJ1-4; D call uncertain. Germline assignment: CDR1 MNHEY and CDR2 SVGAGI. The CDR3 is 14 amino acids. V was trimmed by 0 bases and J by 5 bases, leaving 7 bases between them. The CDR3 DNA is TGTGCCAGCAGTTACTCGGCGGAAAATGAAAAACTGTTTTTT. The encoded protein is CASSYSAENEKLFF.

The chain carries TRBV7-9 and TRBJ2-7; 7 bases are a match to TRBD2. Germline-derived CDR1 and CDR2 are SEHNR and FQNEAQ (reference sequence). Unmatched junction bases numbered 2, after V lost 4 bases and J lost 2 bases. The CDR3 is 13 amino acids. CDR3 sequence: CASSSGTTYEQYF. CDR3 nucleotides: TGTGCCAGCAGCTCCGGGACTACCTACGAGCAGTACTTC.